This paragraph covers one T cell receptor beta chain sequence. This entry is derived from a study of T cell changes during pregnancy in multiple sclerosis. CDR3 size: 14 residues. The trim removed 5 bases at V and 6 bases at J, leaving 10 bases unmatched. Germline values: CDR1 SGHTA, CDR2 FQGNSA. Libraries were prepared by immunoSEQ multiplex PCR; TCRdb keeps only in-frame clonotypes and omits some of them. The data show 40,000 to 45,000 clones, with about 89% seen just once and more than 0.6% held by the top ten. The TCR originated in a female donor with multiple sclerosis, enrolled in a pregnancy study. The chain is built from TRBV7-2 and TRBJ2-7; 7 bases fit TRBD2. The starting material was CD4+ T cells from peripheral blood mononuclear cells, obtained in the first trimester of pregnancy. CDR3 coding DNA: TGTGCCAGCAGCCGGAAAGTAGGCGGGAGCGAGCAGTACTTC. Its translation: CASSRKVGGSEQYF. The whole variable domain, remainder taken from reference TRBV7-2 and TRBJ2-7, is GAGVSQSPSNKVTEKGKDVELRCDPISGHTALYWYRQSLGQGLEFLIYFQGNSAPDKSGLPSDRFSAERTGGSVSTLTIQRTQQEDSAVYLCASSRKVGGSEQYFGPGTRLTVT.